The present T cell receptor beta chain was sequenced within a study of cytomegalovirus exposure and HLA in healthy donors. General study findings and limits: There were around 160 TCR beta chains listed as cytomegalovirus-associated.

Germline assignment: CDR1 SGHTA and CDR2 FQGNSA. Germline trimming cut 5 bases from V and 5 bases from J; bases unmatched to any gene: 12. The CDR3 runs 16 residues. Both 60 Vbeta primers and 13 Jbeta primers went into the PCR. Clones were sequenced by immunoSEQ multiplex PCR, and TCRdb holds only the in-frame ones, with some missing. The sample lists roughly 180,000 clones; roughly 80% were seen once. This clone was detected once. The antigen is undetermined. The V gene is TRBV7-2, the J gene TRBJ2-7; 10 nucleotides match TRBD1. This TCR was recovered from a man aged 35 to 55 in good health and CMV-seronegative. What was sequenced was PBMCs. The DNA for the CDR3 is TGTGCCAGCAGCCTCAAGGGGACAGGGGCTCAACACGAGCAGTACTTC. Its protein product is CASSLKGTGAQHEQYF.